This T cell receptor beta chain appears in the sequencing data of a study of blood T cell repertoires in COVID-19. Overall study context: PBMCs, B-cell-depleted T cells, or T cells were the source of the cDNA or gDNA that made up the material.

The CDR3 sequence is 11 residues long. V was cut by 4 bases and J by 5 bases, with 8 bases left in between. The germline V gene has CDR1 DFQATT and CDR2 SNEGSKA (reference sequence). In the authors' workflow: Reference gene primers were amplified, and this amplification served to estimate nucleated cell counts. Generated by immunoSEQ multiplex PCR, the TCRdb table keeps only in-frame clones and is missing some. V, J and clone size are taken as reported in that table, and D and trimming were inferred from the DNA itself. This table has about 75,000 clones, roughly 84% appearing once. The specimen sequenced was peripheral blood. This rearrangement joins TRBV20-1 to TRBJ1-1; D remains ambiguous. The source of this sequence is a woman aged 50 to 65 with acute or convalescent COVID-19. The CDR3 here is CSAIEHTEAFF. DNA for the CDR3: TGCAGTGCTATCGAGCATACTGAAGCTTTCTTT.